These 11 T cell receptor beta chains were sequenced from one sample in a study of blood T cell repertoires in COVID-19. Profiling relied on immunoSEQ multiplex PCR, and the TCRdb table lists in-frame clones only, not all of them. The data hold 120,000 or so clones, with about 84% observed a single time. The sequenced sample consisted of peripheral blood. These receptors came from a man between 60 and 75 years old with acute or convalescent COVID-19.

The rearrangement joins TRBV15 to TRBJ2-5; D gene ambiguous. CDR1 is LNHNV, CDR2 YYDKDF, per germline (reference sequence). V shed 5 bases and J shed 4 bases, with 11 bases lying between them. CDR3 length: 13 amino acids. CDR3 sequence: CATSSLNSETQYF. The CDR3, as DNA: TGTGCCACCAGCTCCCTTAATTCAGAGACCCAGTACTTC.

V and J are TRBV6-6 and TRBJ2-2; D possibly corresponds to TRBD1 (6 bases). V dropped 5 bases and J dropped 6 bases, with 13 bases sitting between them. This CDR3 is built from 14 residues. Germline assignment: CDR1 MNHNY and CDR2 SVGAGI (reference sequence). CDR3 DNA: TGTGCCAGCAGTATAGGACAGACAGCCGGGGAGCTGTTTTTT. It specifies CASSIGQTAGELFF.

The V call is TRBV7-3, the J call TRBJ2-1, with D perhaps matching TRBD2 (5 bases). Germline loops: CDR1 SGHTA, CDR2 FQGTGA. The V end lost 3 bases, the J end lost 0 bases, and 9 bases lay between the germline ends. The CDR3 totals 15 residues. This chain's CDR3 is CASSLDWSSYNEQFF. CDR3 bases: TGTGCCAGCAGCTTGGACTGGAGCTCCTACAATGAGCAGTTCTTC.

The J gene is TRBJ1-4, the V gene TRBV28; D may be TRBD1 (6 bases). This CDR3 has 14 residues. V was shortened by 7 bases and J by 2 bases, with 11 bases between the two germline ends. Germline assignment: CDR1 MDHEN and CDR2 SYDVKM. The DNA for the CDR3 is TGTGCCAGCACCCAGGGGCTTACTAATGAAAAACTGTTTTTT. It translates to CASTQGLTNEKLFF.

This clone was picked up one time. The chain has TRBV7-9 and TRBJ2-7; D remains unclear. The CDR3 is 13 residues long. Trimming took 4 bases from V and 0 from J, leaving 7 bases between them. CDR1 is SEHNR and CDR2 is FQNEAQ in the germline V gene (reference sequence). As DNA, the CDR3 is TGTGCCAGCAGCTCACAGAACTCCTACGAGCAGTACTTC. Its protein product is CASSSQNSYEQYF.

This chain connects TRBV28 to TRBJ2-5; TRBD1 agrees at 8 bases. Trimming took 6 bases from V and 4 from J; bases not matched to a gene: 10. The V gene's germline CDR1 is MDHEN and CDR2 SYDVKM. This CDR3 region has 15 residues. CDR3 sequence: CASSTRQGSRETQYF. CDR3 coding DNA: TGTGCCAGCAGCACAAGACAGGGGTCGAGAGAGACCCAGTACTTC.

The chain couples TRBV25-1 to TRBJ2-7; 8 positions match TRBD1. The CDR3 has 14 amino acids. CDR1 is MGHDK, CDR2 SYGVNS, per germline. V trimming: 6 bases; J trimming: 3 bases; junction bases outside the gene matches: 7. This chain's CDR3 is CASSPTGARYEQYF. The CDR3 nucleotides read TGTGCCAGCAGCCCGACAGGGGCGCGCTACGAGCAGTACTTC.

The chain carries TRBV28 and TRBJ1-4; TRBD1 is a possible D gene (5 bases). This CDR3 has 16 amino acids. Trimming left V 1 base short and J 0 bases short, with 9 bases between. CDR1 and CDR2 (germline): MDHEN, SYDVKM. The CDR3 region has the DNA TGTGCCAGCAGTTTATTAGACAGCCCAACTAATGAAAAACTGTTTTTT. Protein sequence: CASSLLDSPTNEKLFF.

The chain employs TRBV6-5 and TRBJ2-1, with a tentative D call TRBD2 (6 bases). V dropped 6 bases and J dropped 9 bases, with 12 bases sitting between them. This CDR3 region has 12 residues. Per the germline V gene, CDR1 is MNHEY and CDR2 is SVGAGI. CDR3 DNA sequence: TGTGCCAGCAGGACTAGAGCAAGTGAGCAGTTCTTC. This sequence encodes CASRTRASEQFF.

The V call is TRBV27, the J call TRBJ1-5; a weak D match, TRBD1 (5 bases). CDR3 size: 12 residues. V lost 4 bases to trimming and J lost 7 bases, with 8 bases between them. Germline V gene lookup returns CDR1 MNHEY and CDR2 SMNVEV (reference sequence). This CDR3 is CASSSGYQPQHF. The CDR3 bases are TGTGCCAGCAGTTCAGGGTACCAGCCCCAGCATTTT.

The chain has TRBV28 and TRBJ1-2; 9 nucleotides align to TRBD1. J lost 8 bases, V lost 4 bases, and 8 bases had no gene match. The CDR3 contains 14 residues. Germline CDR1 and CDR2: MDHEN and SYDVKM. DNA of the CDR3: TGTGCCAGCAGTTCTCCGCCGGACAGGGGCGGCTACACCTTC. It yields the protein CASSSPPDRGGYTF.